These T cell receptor beta chains were read from a single sample in a study of blood T cell repertoires in COVID-19. TCRdb keeps only in-frame clones here, not all; method: immunoSEQ multiplex PCR. The sample holds fewer than 200,000 clones, 85% to 90% seen once. The sequenced material came from peripheral blood. These receptors were obtained from a man aged 50-60 years who had recovered from COVID-19. CDR3s include the opening cysteine and the closing phenylalanine or tryptophan. A D gene is named only where the DNA matches it firmly. Clone size is shown for a subset of rows, as once, few, many or a class of expanded clone.

V gene: TRBV19
D gene: NA
clone size: NA
CDR3 length: 14
J gene: TRBJ1-1
CDR3 protein: CASSIATVNTEAFF
CDR3 DNA: TGTGCCAGTAGTATTGCGACAGTGAACACTGAAGCTTTCTTT

V gene: TRBV28
D gene: TRBD1
clone size: NA
CDR3 length: 16
J gene: TRBJ2-5
CDR3 protein: CASSSTGQGYQETQYF
CDR3 DNA: TGTGCCAGCAGTTCCACGGGACAGGGGTACCAAGAGACCCAGTACTTC

V gene: TRBV6-2/TRBV6-3
D gene: TRBD2
clone size: NA
CDR3 length: 17
J gene: TRBJ2-3
CDR3 protein: CASSYFGTSGGADTQYF
CDR3 DNA: TGTGCCAGCAGTTACTTTGGGACTAGCGGAGGAGCAGATACGCAGTATTTT

V gene: TRBV10-2
D gene: NA
clone size: NA
CDR3 length: 14
J gene: TRBJ1-1
CDR3 protein: CASRQTVLNTEAFF
CDR3 DNA: TGCGCCAGCAGACAGACAGTACTGAACACTGAAGCTTTCTTT

V gene: TRBV7-9
D gene: NA
clone size: NA
CDR3 length: 12
J gene: TRBJ1-4
CDR3 protein: CASKSANEKLFF
CDR3 DNA: TGTGCCAGTAAATCCGCTAATGAAAAACTGTTTTTT

V gene: TRBV5-4
D gene: TRBD2
clone size: NA
CDR3 length: 15
J gene: TRBJ2-7
CDR3 protein: CASSLGVAGGYEQYF
CDR3 DNA: TGTGCCAGCAGCTTGGGAGTAGCGGGAGGATACGAGCAGTACTTC

V gene: TRBV19
D gene: NA
clone size: NA
CDR3 length: 13
J gene: TRBJ1-4
CDR3 protein: CASSGQAQEKLFF
CDR3 DNA: TGTGCCAGTAGTGGGCAGGCCCAAGAAAAACTGTTTTTT

V gene: TRBV6-5
D gene: TRBD1
clone size: NA
CDR3 length: 15
J gene: TRBJ2-1
CDR3 protein: CASSRQGAIDNEQFF
CDR3 DNA: TGTGCCAGCAGTCGACAGGGGGCGATCGACAATGAGCAGTTCTTC

V gene: TRBV27
D gene: NA
clone size: NA
CDR3 length: 14
J gene: TRBJ2-3
CDR3 protein: CASSRAGQADTQYF
CDR3 DNA: TGTGCCAGCAGTCGAGCGGGACAGGCAGATACGCAGTATTTT

V gene: TRBV6-5
D gene: NA
clone size: NA
CDR3 length: 15
J gene: TRBJ2-5
CDR3 protein: CASSNPPAVQETQYF
CDR3 DNA: TGTGCCAGCAGCAATCCCCCAGCGGTCCAAGAGACCCAGTACTTC

V gene: TRBV6-2/TRBV6-3
D gene: NA
clone size: NA
CDR3 length: 13
J gene: TRBJ1-1
CDR3 protein: CASSYSGAAEAFF
CDR3 DNA: TGTGCCAGCAGTTACTCGGGGGCCGCTGAAGCTTTCTTT

V gene: TRBV19
D gene: NA
clone size: NA
CDR3 length: 16
J gene: TRBJ2-1
CDR3 protein: CASSIGLERSYNEQFF
CDR3 DNA: TGTGCCAGTAGTATAGGTTTGGAGCGCTCCTACAATGAGCAGTTCTTC

V gene: TRBV7-8
D gene: TRBD1
clone size: few
CDR3 length: 13
J gene: TRBJ2-7
CDR3 protein: CASSSDRGGEQYF
CDR3 DNA: TGTGCCAGCAGCTCGGACAGGGGCGGTGAGCAGTACTTC

V gene: TRBV4-2
D gene: TRBD2
clone size: NA
CDR3 length: 18
J gene: TRBJ2-3
CDR3 protein: CASSLSGLSGGITDTQYF
CDR3 DNA: TGTGCCAGCAGCCTATCCGGGTTGAGCGGGGGAATCACAGATACGCAGTATTTT

V gene: TRBV5-1
D gene: NA
clone size: NA
CDR3 length: 15
J gene: TRBJ2-5
CDR3 protein: CASSLAGSTKETQYF
CDR3 DNA: TGCGCCAGCAGCTTGGCAGGGTCGACAAAGGAGACCCAGTACTTC

V gene: TRBV14
D gene: NA
clone size: NA
CDR3 length: 17
J gene: TRBJ1-4
CDR3 protein: CASSQGRGRRMNEKLFF
CDR3 DNA: TGTGCCAGCAGCCAAGGGAGAGGGAGGAGGATGAATGAAAAACTGTTTTTT

V gene: TRBV21-1
D gene: NA
clone size: NA
CDR3 length: 17
J gene: TRBJ1-1
CDR3 protein: CASSNREDRGGFTEAFF
CDR3 DNA: TGTGCCAGCAGCAATAGGGAAGACAGAGGAGGGTTCACTGAAGCTTTCTTT

V gene: TRBV19
D gene: NA
clone size: once
CDR3 length: 14
J gene: TRBJ1-5
CDR3 protein: CASSTSSGRKPQHF
CDR3 DNA: TGTGCCAGTAGTACCAGCTCGGGGAGGAAGCCCCAGCATTTT

V gene: TRBV30
D gene: NA
clone size: NA
CDR3 length: 11
J gene: TRBJ1-2
CDR3 protein: CAWSGTNGYTF
CDR3 DNA: TGTGCCTGGAGTGGGACTAATGGCTACACCTTC

V gene: TRBV19
D gene: NA
clone size: once
CDR3 length: 13
J gene: TRBJ1-2
CDR3 protein: CASSAGRNYGYTF
CDR3 DNA: TGTGCCAGTAGTGCGGGACGAAACTATGGCTACACCTTC

V gene: TRBV4-1
D gene: TRBD1
clone size: once
CDR3 length: 15
J gene: TRBJ2-7
CDR3 protein: CASSQPGQGAEEQYF
CDR3 DNA: TGCGCCAGCAGCCAACCGGGACAGGGGGCTGAGGAGCAGTACTTC

V gene: TRBV30
D gene: TRBD1
clone size: NA
CDR3 length: 13
J gene: TRBJ2-7
CDR3 protein: CAWKGDSHYEQYF
CDR3 DNA: TGTGCCTGGAAGGGGGACAGTCACTACGAGCAGTACTTC

V gene: TRBV7-2
D gene: TRBD2
clone size: NA
CDR3 length: 16
J gene: TRBJ2-1
CDR3 protein: CASRLATSGSYNEQFF
CDR3 DNA: TGTGCCAGCAGATTAGCCACTAGCGGTTCCTACAATGAGCAGTTCTTC

V gene: TRBV7-6
D gene: NA
clone size: NA
CDR3 length: 15
J gene: TRBJ1-3
CDR3 protein: CASSPAGESGNTIYF
CDR3 DNA: TGTGCCAGCAGCCCTGCAGGCGAATCTGGAAACACCATATATTTT

V gene: TRBV18
D gene: TRBD1
clone size: NA
CDR3 length: 13
J gene: TRBJ1-4
CDR3 protein: CASQTGINEKLFF
CDR3 DNA: TGTGCCAGCCAGACAGGGATTAATGAAAAACTGTTTTTT

V gene: TRBV12-1
D gene: NA
clone size: NA
CDR3 length: 12
J gene: TRBJ2-3
CDR3 protein: CASSSRTDTQYF
CDR3 DNA: TGTGCCAGCAGCTCTAGGACAGATACGCAGTATTTT

V gene: TRBV11-1
D gene: NA
clone size: NA
CDR3 length: 14
J gene: TRBJ2-5
CDR3 protein: CASSPAYGQETQYF
CDR3 DNA: TGTGCCAGCAGCCCCGCGTACGGGCAAGAGACCCAGTACTTC

V gene: TRBV6-5
D gene: NA
clone size: NA
CDR3 length: 12
J gene: TRBJ2-1
CDR3 protein: CASRQRTWEQFF
CDR3 DNA: TGTGCCAGCCGGCAAAGGACTTGGGAGCAGTTCTTC

V gene: TRBV28
D gene: NA
clone size: once
CDR3 length: 12
J gene: TRBJ1-2
CDR3 protein: CASSLLTAGYTF
CDR3 DNA: TGTGCCAGCAGTTTATTGACAGCTGGCTACACCTTC

V gene: TRBV12-3/TRBV12-4
D gene: NA
clone size: NA
CDR3 length: 13
J gene: TRBJ1-1
CDR3 protein: CASGPFGGTEAFF
CDR3 DNA: TGTGCCAGTGGGCCTTTTGGAGGCACTGAAGCTTTCTTT

V gene: TRBV7-3
D gene: NA
clone size: once
CDR3 length: 15
J gene: TRBJ2-3
CDR3 protein: CASSLAGLGTDTQYF
CDR3 DNA: TGTGCCAGCAGCTTAGCAGGTCTCGGCACAGATACGCAGTATTTT

V gene: TRBV3-1/TRBV3-2
D gene: NA
clone size: NA
CDR3 length: 14
J gene: TRBJ2-7
CDR3 protein: CASSQAPLAREQYF
CDR3 DNA: TGTGCCAGCAGCCAAGCCCCCCTAGCTCGGGAGCAGTACTTC

V gene: TRBV19
D gene: NA
clone size: NA
CDR3 length: 13
J gene: TRBJ1-2
CDR3 protein: CASRLNRDYGYTF
CDR3 DNA: TGTGCCAGTAGATTAAACAGGGACTATGGCTACACCTTC

V gene: TRBV29-1
D gene: NA
clone size: NA
CDR3 length: 13
J gene: TRBJ1-2
CDR3 protein: CSVDREPNYGYTF
CDR3 DNA: TGCAGCGTTGACCGGGAACCTAACTATGGCTACACCTTC

V gene: TRBV6-6
D gene: TRBD1
clone size: few
CDR3 length: 13
J gene: TRBJ1-1
CDR3 protein: CASRTGAESEAFF
CDR3 DNA: TGTGCCAGCAGGACAGGGGCGGAATCTGAAGCTTTCTTT

V gene: TRBV11-2
D gene: TRBD1
clone size: once
CDR3 length: 15
J gene: TRBJ1-2
CDR3 protein: CASSSIAGTGGGYTF
CDR3 DNA: TGTGCCAGCAGCTCGATAGCCGGGACAGGAGGAGGCTACACCTTC

V gene: TRBV12-1
D gene: NA
clone size: NA
CDR3 length: 14
J gene: TRBJ2-5
CDR3 protein: CASSKGRDGETQYF
CDR3 DNA: TGTGCCAGCAGCAAAGGACGGGATGGAGAGACCCAGTACTTC

V gene: TRBV28
D gene: TRBD2
clone size: NA
CDR3 length: 15
J gene: TRBJ2-7
CDR3 protein: CASSQLAGVPYEQYF
CDR3 DNA: TGTGCCAGCAGTCAACTAGCGGGAGTACCCTACGAGCAGTACTTC

V gene: TRBV9
D gene: NA
clone size: once
CDR3 length: 15
J gene: TRBJ1-2
CDR3 protein: CASSYTDVSPYGYTF
CDR3 DNA: TGTGCCAGCAGCTACACAGACGTCTCGCCCTATGGCTACACCTTC

V gene: TRBV10-3
D gene: TRBD1
clone size: NA
CDR3 length: 15
J gene: TRBJ1-3
CDR3 protein: CAIKLGTGDGNTIYF
CDR3 DNA: TGTGCCATCAAACTCGGGACAGGGGACGGAAACACCATATATTTT

V gene: TRBV7-8
D gene: NA
clone size: NA
CDR3 length: 15
J gene: TRBJ1-2
CDR3 protein: CASSLDTPANYGYTF
CDR3 DNA: TGTGCCAGCAGCTTAGATACACCAGCTAACTATGGCTACACCTTC

V gene: TRBV3-1/TRBV3-2
D gene: NA
clone size: NA
CDR3 length: 14
J gene: TRBJ1-2
CDR3 protein: CASSRSTDLYGYTF
CDR3 DNA: TGTGCCAGCAGCCGATCGACTGACTTATATGGCTACACCTTC

V gene: TRBV18
D gene: TRBD1
clone size: NA
CDR3 length: 15
J gene: TRBJ2-7
CDR3 protein: CASSPGQGLSYEQYF
CDR3 DNA: TGTGCCAGCTCACCAGGACAGGGGTTGTCCTACGAGCAGTACTTC

V gene: TRBV5-4
D gene: TRBD1
clone size: NA
CDR3 length: 14
J gene: TRBJ2-7
CDR3 protein: CASSLDQGAYEQYF
CDR3 DNA: TGTGCCAGCAGCTTGGATCAGGGGGCCTACGAGCAGTACTTC

V gene: TRBV2
D gene: NA
clone size: NA
CDR3 length: 15
J gene: TRBJ2-5
CDR3 protein: CASSDGGRFGETQYF
CDR3 DNA: TGTGCCAGCAGTGACGGGGGGCGGTTCGGGGAGACCCAGTACTTC

V gene: TRBV7-8
D gene: NA
clone size: NA
CDR3 length: 13
J gene: TRBJ2-7
CDR3 protein: CASGPLVEAEQYF
CDR3 DNA: TGTGCCAGCGGGCCCCTGGTCGAAGCCGAGCAGTACTTC

V gene: TRBV19
D gene: NA
clone size: NA
CDR3 length: 13
J gene: TRBJ1-4
CDR3 protein: CASQHTQREKLFF
CDR3 DNA: TGTGCCAGTCAACATACCCAACGTGAAAAACTGTTTTTT

V gene: TRBV4-1
D gene: NA
clone size: NA
CDR3 length: 14
J gene: TRBJ2-1
CDR3 protein: CASSQEAVYNEQFF
CDR3 DNA: TGCGCCAGCAGCCAAGAGGCAGTCTACAATGAGCAGTTCTTC

V gene: TRBV5-4
D gene: TRBD1
clone size: NA
CDR3 length: 13
J gene: TRBJ1-2
CDR3 protein: CASRGQGLYGYTF
CDR3 DNA: TGTGCCAGCAGAGGACAGGGACTCTATGGCTACACCTTC

V gene: TRBV4-1
D gene: NA
clone size: NA
CDR3 length: 13
J gene: TRBJ1-2
CDR3 protein: CASSLLGGNGYTF
CDR3 DNA: TGCGCCAGCAGCCTCCTGGGCGGGAATGGCTACACCTTC

V gene: TRBV23-1
D gene: NA
clone size: NA
CDR3 length: 12
J gene: TRBJ2-7
CDR3 protein: CASSLNGWEQYF
CDR3 DNA: TGCGCCAGCAGTCTAAATGGCTGGGAGCAGTACTTC

V gene: TRBV9
D gene: NA
clone size: NA
CDR3 length: 14
J gene: TRBJ1-2
CDR3 protein: CASSSSEGDYGYTF
CDR3 DNA: TGTGCCAGCAGCTCTAGTGAGGGGGACTATGGCTACACCTTC